Each of the 3 T cell receptor beta chains below was sequenced from the same sample in a study of T cells in Graves' hyperthyroidism and ophthalmopathy. From RNA transcripts, TCR beta CDR3 regions were amplified. TCR CDR3 regions were first amplified by RT-PCR with HTBI primers. TCRdb reprocessed the multiplex PCR reads via MiXCR and lists one record per CDR3 protein. The sample has about 600,000 distinct CDR3 sequences, around 15% seen once. Sequencing input: blood. The receptors stem from a woman in her thirties or forties with Graves' ophthalmopathy.

This clonotype came up many times. The rearrangement joins TRBV2 to TRBJ1-2; D perhaps matches TRBD1 (5 bases). Trimming cost V 7 bases and J 2 bases, with 14 bases left between them. Germline assignment: CDR1 SNHLY and CDR2 FYNNEI. This CDR3 spans 14 amino acids. CDR3 residues: CASTPRGPNYGYTF. CDR3 sequence (DNA): TGTGCCAGCACCCCGAGGGGCCCCAACTATGGCTACACCTTC. Combining the CDR3 with reference TRBV2 and TRBJ1-2 gives the whole variable domain EPEVTQTPSHQVTQMGQEVILRCVPISNHLYFYWYRQILGQKVEFLVSFYNNEISEKSEIFDDQFSVERPDGSNFTLKIRSTKLEDSAMYFCASTPRGPNYGYTFGSGTRLTVV.

The table lists this clonotype with many counts. This sequence joins TRBV5-1 and TRBJ1-3, with D unclear. CDR3 length: 14 residues. The germline V gene encodes CDR1 SGHRS and CDR2 YFSETQ. Trimming cost V 1 base and J 2 bases, with 7 bases left between them. In DNA form, the CDR3 reads TGCGCCAGCAGCTTGTCGACGGCTGGAAACACCATATATTTT. Protein product: CASSLSTAGNTIYF. Using reference TRBV5-1 and TRBJ1-3 for the parts outside the CDR3, the full variable domain is KAGVTQTPRYLIKTRGQQVTLSCSPISGHRSVSWYQQTPGQGLQFLFEYFSETQRNKGNFPGRFSGRQFSNSRSEMNVSTLELGDSALYLCASSLSTAGNTIYFGEGSWLTVV.

This clonotype has ten or more counts. The rearrangement links TRBV11-2 to TRBJ2-7; D unresolved. The CDR3 length is 13 residues. Trimming took off 5 bases at V and 5 bases at J, with 13 bases between the two ends. CDR1 is SGHAT and CDR2 is FQNNGV in the germline V gene. The CDR3 sequence is CASSARVDDEQYF. For the CDR3, the DNA is TGTGCCAGCAGCGCCCGGGTGGACGACGAGCAGTACTTC. Full variable domain (rest looked up from reference TRBV11-2 and TRBJ2-7): EAGVAQSPRYKIIEKRQSVAFWCNPISGHATLYWYQQILGQGPKLLIQFQNNGVVDDSQLPKDRFSAERLKGVDSTLKIQPAKLEDSAVYLCASSARVDDEQYFGPGTRLTVT.